This T cell receptor (beta chain) was obtained from a study of blood T cell repertoires in COVID-19. In the authors' workflow: Reference gene primer amplification yielded estimated nucleated cell counts. Data came from immunoSEQ multiplex PCR; TCRdb stores just in-frame clones and leaves some out. V and J calls and clone size are those listed in that table; D and trimming were worked out from the DNA. This sample yields about 430,000 clones, of which nearly 90% are seen a single time; 1.2% to 1.5% belongs to the top ten. Germline values: CDR1 SGHVS, CDR2 FNYEAQ. The trim removed 1 base at V and 8 bases at J, leaving 6 bases unmatched. The CDR3 runs 15 residues. Across under 25 US areas, participants ranged in age from roughly 18 to 95 years. Donors were grouped by their self-reported clinical history.

The rearrangement links TRBV7-6 to TRBJ2-1; 9 bases map to TRBD2. The sequence derives from a woman in her late teens or twenties who had been exposed to COVID-19. The sequencing input was PBMCs or T cells enriched from blood (not recorded which). The CDR3 DNA sequence: TGTGCCAGCAGCTTAGGCGGGGGGGCCACCTATGAGCAGTTCTTC. It specifies CASSLGGGATYEQFF. The full variable domain, completed using reference TRBV7-6 and TRBJ2-1, is GAGVSQSPRYKVTKRGQDVALRCDPISGHVSLYWYRQALGQGPEFLTYFNYEAQQDKSGLPNDRFSAERPEGSISTLTIQRTEQRDSAMYRCASSLGGGATYEQFFGPGTRLTVL.